Following are 31 T cell receptor beta chains from one sample sequenced in a study of blood T cell repertoires in COVID-19. Measured with immunoSEQ multiplex PCR; TCRdb has only the in-frame clones, and not every one. This sample carries fewer than 200,000 clones, 65% to 85% of them seen once, and the ten largest clones take roughly 3.1%. The specimen was PBMCs or T cells enriched from blood (not recorded which). The receptors originated from a woman in her twenties or thirties who had been exposed to COVID-19.

The rearrangement uses TRBV19 and TRBJ1-1; TRBD1 aligns across 10 bases. With V trimmed by 8 bases and J by 5 bases, 8 bases remained unmatched. CDR3 length: 14 residues. The germline V gene has CDR1 LNHDA and CDR2 SQIVND (reference sequence). In DNA form, the CDR3 reads TGTGCCAGTGACCCGGGACAGGGGTTTACTGAAGCTTTCTTT. Its translation: CASDPGQGFTEAFF.

V is TRBV27 and J is TRBJ1-1; the D gene is possibly TRBD1 (5 bases). V was shortened by 3 bases and J by 4 bases, with 12 bases between the two germline ends. The CDR3 consists of 14 residues. Germline V CDR1 and CDR2: MNHEY, SMNVEV (reference sequence). The CDR3 nucleotides are TGTGCCAGCAGTTTTGCGGGGGTGGTCACTGAAGCTTTCTTT. As protein: CASSFAGVVTEAFF.

The chain is built from TRBV3-1 (or the pseudogene TRBV3-2) and TRBJ2-3, with 9 bases lining up with TRBD2. The CDR3 runs 16 residues. CDR1 is LGHDT and CDR2 is YNNKEL in the germline V gene (reference sequence). The V gene end was trimmed by 2 bases and the J gene end by 1 base; junction bases not matched to a gene: 4. The CDR3 loop reads CASSQFLAGGTDTQYF. CDR3 bases: TGTGCCAGCAGCCAATTTTTAGCGGGGGGCACAGATACGCAGTATTTT.

The chain has TRBV9 and TRBJ2-6, with 8 bases that match TRBD1. This CDR3 region has 18 residues. In germline, CDR1 is SGDLS, CDR2 YYNGEE. Trimming at V came to 0 bases and at J to 2 bases, leaving 7 bases not matched to a gene. CDR3 protein: CASSVVGTGVPGANVLTF. The CDR3 nucleotides are TGTGCCAGCAGCGTAGTTGGGACAGGAGTGCCTGGGGCCAACGTCCTGACTTTC.

The chain couples TRBV3-1 (or the pseudogene TRBV3-2) to TRBJ2-7, with D possibly being TRBD1 (6 bases). Trimming left V 5 bases short and J 3 bases short, with 14 bases between. From germline, CDR1 is LGHDT and CDR2 YNNKEL (reference sequence). The CDR3 contains 14 residues. CDR3 sequence (DNA): TGTGCCAGCAGCTGGGGGCAGGGCCTCTACGAGCAGTACTTC. Translation gives CASSWGQGLYEQYF.

The gene calls are TRBV11-2 and TRBJ1-1, with TRBD1 matching over 9 bases. Germline CDR1 reads SGHAT; CDR2 reads FQNNGV. The CDR3 sequence is 15 residues long. Losses at the gene ends were 5 bases for V and 11 bases for J; bases not matched to a gene: 15. The CDR3 coding sequence is TGTGCCAGCAGCCCCGTTGTCGGGACAGGGATCGGGGCTTTCTTT. This gives the protein CASSPVVGTGIGAFF. The variable domain in full, with the rest retrieved from reference TRBV11-2 and TRBJ1-1, is EAGVAQSPRYKIIEKRQSVAFWCNPISGHATLYWYQQILGQGPKLLIQFQNNGVVDDSQLPKDRFSAERLKGVDSTLKIQPAKLEDSAVYLCASSPVVGTGIGAFFGQGTRLTVV.

This clone appeared a single time. CDR3 DNA: TGTGCCACCAGCAGAGGGGGAGACTACAATGAGCAGTTCTTC. Translating gives CATSRGGDYNEQFF. The gene calls are TRBV15 and TRBJ2-1; possible D gene TRBD2, 5 bases. Trimming took off 1 base at V and 3 bases at J, with 7 bases between the two ends. The CDR3 has 14 residues. The germline CDR1 and CDR2 sequences are LNHNV and YYDKDF (reference sequence).

This chain links TRBV7-9 with TRBJ1-5; 8 bases line up with TRBD1. The V and J ends lost 5 bases and 5 bases, in that order; junction bases with no gene match: 8. The CDR3 runs to 15 residues. The germline V gene has CDR1 SEHNR and CDR2 FQNEAQ (reference sequence). CDR3 sequence reads: CASSPYVTGDQPQHF. The CDR3, as DNA: TGTGCCAGCAGCCCGTATGTGACAGGGGATCAGCCCCAGCATTTT. Full variable domain (outside the CDR3, taken from reference TRBV7-9 and TRBJ1-5): DTGVSQNPRHKITKRGQNVTFRCDPISEHNRLYWYRQTLGQGPEFLTYFQNEAQLEKSRLLSDRFSAERPKGSFSTLEIQRTEQGDSAMYLCASSPYVTGDQPQHFGDGTRLSIL.

Only a few counts were recorded for this clone. The genes are TRBV2 and TRBJ1-5, with unresolved D. With 3 bases removed from V and 3 bases from J, the gap between germline ends came to 12 bases. CDR1 is SNHLY and CDR2 is FYNNEI in the germline V gene. The CDR3 is 15 residues long. The CDR3 spells CASSDMGPSNQPQHF. CDR3 coding DNA: TGTGCCAGCAGTGATATGGGCCCTTCCAATCAGCCCCAGCATTTT.

This clone appeared a few times. The rearrangement links TRBV4-2 to TRBJ2-2, with TRBD2 matching over 10 bases. Germline trimming cut 2 bases from V and 3 bases from J; bases unmatched to any gene: 0. The germline gives CDR1 LGHNA, CDR2 YNFKEQ. The CDR3 spans 15 residues. CDR3 loop: CASSQSGGDTGELFF. The CDR3 bases are TGTGCCAGCAGCCAAAGCGGGGGGGACACCGGGGAGCTGTTTTTT.

J is TRBJ1-1 and V is TRBV7-6; 8 bases are a match to TRBD1. This CDR3 is 14 amino acids long. V was pared by 5 bases and J by 4 bases, with 6 bases of the junction left unmatched. CDR1 and CDR2 from the germline V gene are SGHVS and FNYEAQ. The CDR3 loop reads CASSGSQGATEAFF. The CDR3 DNA sequence: TGTGCCAGCAGCGGATCCCAGGGGGCCACTGAAGCTTTCTTT.

V usage is TRBV7-8 and J usage is TRBJ1-1; D not certain. Germline CDR1 and CDR2: SGHVS and FQNEAQ. CDR3 length: 15 amino acids. V lost 3 bases to trimming and J lost 0 bases, with 11 bases between them. This CDR3 is CASSFDGSMNTEAFF. The CDR3 coding sequence is TGTGCCAGCAGCTTCGACGGGAGCATGAACACTGAAGCTTTCTTT.

The genes are TRBV4-3 and TRBJ1-2, with D unclear. Germline assignment: CDR1 LGHNA and CDR2 YSLEER. The V end was cut by 0 bases, the J end by 8 bases, with 10 bases between. The CDR3 loop spans 13 amino acids. The CDR3 here is CASSQDFGVGYTF. DNA of the CDR3: TGCGCCAGCAGCCAAGACTTCGGGGTCGGCTACACCTTC.

The chain couples TRBV6-5 to TRBJ2-1; tentative D call: TRBD1 (5 bases). The ends were cut back, 2 bases at V and 2 bases at J, with 10 bases in the middle. The CDR3 loop spans 15 amino acids. Germline lookup yields CDR1 MNHEY and CDR2 SVGAGI. The CDR3: CASSYAGSPYNEQFF. Here the CDR3 DNA reads TGTGCCAGCAGTTACGCAGGGTCGCCCTACAATGAGCAGTTCTTC.

The chain recombines TRBV15 with TRBJ2-1; tentatively, D is TRBD2 (6 bases). CDR3 length equals 15 residues. With 1 base removed from V and 5 bases from J, the gap between germline ends came to 12 bases. CDR1 and CDR2 from the germline V gene are LNHNV and YYDKDF (reference sequence). For the CDR3, the DNA is TGTGCCACCAGCAGAGGGATTAGCGGAAACAATGAGCAGTTCTTC. Translating it yields CATSRGISGNNEQFF.

The rearrangement uses TRBV10-2 and TRBJ2-7; 12 positions agree with TRBD2. The CDR3 runs to 17 residues. V gave up 8 bases and J gave up 3 bases; unmatched junction bases: 14. CDR1 and CDR2 (germline): WSHSY, SAAADI. CDR3 loop: CASSHLGLAGGNYEQYF. CDR3 bases: TGCGCCAGCTCCCATTTGGGGCTAGCGGGGGGGAACTACGAGCAGTACTTC.

This clone was seen a handful of times. This chain uses TRBV5-4 with TRBJ2-7; TRBD2 might be the D (6 bases). CDR1 SGHNT and CDR2 YYREEE come from the germline V gene (reference sequence). Trimming stripped 3 bases from V and 4 bases from J, with 8 bases between. The CDR3 has 12 amino acids. The CDR3 bases are TGTGCCAGCAGCTGGGGGGAGTACGAGCAGTACTTC. Protein: CASSWGEYEQYF.

The chain uses TRBV7-2 and TRBJ2-5; D possibly corresponds to TRBD2 (6 bases). Germline assignment: CDR1 SGHTA and CDR2 FQGNSA. Trimming took off 4 bases at V and 2 bases at J, with 20 bases between the two ends. The CDR3 consists of 17 residues. The CDR3 spells CASSSTLIWGDQETQYF. The CDR3, as DNA: TGTGCCAGCAGCTCCACACTCATCTGGGGGGATCAAGAGACCCAGTACTTC. Looking up the rest from reference TRBV7-2 and TRBJ2-5 gives the full variable domain: GAGVSQSPSNKVTEKGKDVELRCDPISGHTALYWYRQSLGQGLEFLIYFQGNSAPDKSGLPSDRFSAERTGGSVSTLTIQRTQQEDSAVYLCASSSTLIWGDQETQYFGPGTRLLVL.

V is TRBV10-3 and J is TRBJ1-6; D is unclear. CDR1 and CDR2 (germline): ENHRY, SYGVKD. Trimming left V 3 bases short and J 17 bases short, with 11 bases between. The length of the CDR3 is 11 residues. The CDR3 is CAISDMGDFHF. The CDR3 region has the DNA TGTGCCATCAGTGATATGGGAGATTTCCACTTT.

The genes are TRBV29-1 and TRBJ1-1, with D hard to call. The V end was cut by 7 bases, the J end by 3 bases, with 15 bases between. There are 13 residues in the CDR3. Germline CDR1 and CDR2: SQVTM and ANQGSEA. For the CDR3, the DNA is TGCAGCGCCGGCGGGTTCGTAGACACTGAAGCTTTCTTT. It is translated as CSAGGFVDTEAFF.

The CDR3 coding sequence is TGCGCCAGCAGGGCACCGGGACAGGGGGAAAAGAACACCGGGGAGCTGTTTTTT. It translates to CASRAPGQGEKNTGELFF. The genes are TRBV10-1 and TRBJ2-2; 11 positions match TRBD1. Losses at the gene ends were 6 bases for V and 1 base for J; bases not matched to a gene: 10. CDR3 length: 18 residues. Germline V gene data show CDR1 as WNHNN and CDR2 as SYGVQD (reference sequence).

The chain links TRBV19 to TRBJ1-6; TRBD1 might be the D (5 bases). V lost 2 bases and J 10 bases, leaving 15 bases between the germline ends. This CDR3 is built from 15 residues. Germline-derived CDR1 and CDR2 are LNHDA and SQIVND (reference sequence). The DNA of the CDR3 is TGTGCCAGTAGTATATCGGACCCCCCAGGGTCACCCCTCCACTTT. It is translated as CASSISDPPGSPLHF. The full variable domain, in which reference TRBV19 and TRBJ1-6 provide the parts outside the CDR3, is DGGITQSPKYLFRKEGQNVTLSCEQNLNHDAMYWYRQDPGQGLRLIYYSQIVNDFQKGDIAEGYSVSREKKESFPLTVTSAQKNPTAFYLCASSISDPPGSPLHFGNGTRLTVT.

The CDR3 region is CSAAGANEKLFF. The DNA for the CDR3 is TGCAGCGCTGCGGGGGCTAATGAAAAACTGTTTTTT. The chain joins TRBV29-1 to TRBJ1-4; D possibly corresponds to TRBD1 (5 bases). V shed 7 bases and J shed 3 bases, with 9 bases lying between them. The CDR3 totals 12 residues. Germline CDR1 is SQVTM and CDR2 is ANQGSEA. Using reference TRBV29-1 and TRBJ1-4 for the parts outside the CDR3, the full variable domain is SAVISQKPSRDICQRGTSLTIQCQVDSQVTMMFWYRQQPGQSLTLIATANQGSEATYESGFVIDKFPISRPNLTFSTLTVSNMSPEDSSIYLCSAAGANEKLFFGSGTQLSVL.

This chain uses TRBV19 with TRBJ2-2; 8 bases fit TRBD2. Germline trimming cut 3 bases from V and 0 bases from J; bases unmatched to any gene: 18. Germline V gene lookup returns CDR1 LNHDA and CDR2 SQIVND (reference sequence). This CDR3 contains 21 residues. CDR3 amino acids: CASSIVSGGAGASPNTGELFF. In DNA form, the CDR3 reads TGTGCCAGTAGTATCGTGTCGGGTGGAGCGGGGGCTTCACCGAACACCGGGGAGCTGTTTTTT.

This clone was detected only once. The J gene is TRBJ2-7, the V gene TRBV2; tentatively, D is TRBD1 (6 bases). Germline V gives CDR1 SNHLY, CDR2 FYNNEI. The germline V and J ends were trimmed by 6 bases and 9 bases, with 21 bases remaining between them. CDR3 size: 14 residues. The DNA for the CDR3 is TGTGCCAGCAGGTCCAAGGGGGTAAACTGGCGGCAGTACTTC. Amino acid sequence: CASRSKGVNWRQYF. The full variable domain, rest sourced from reference TRBV2 and TRBJ2-7, is EPEVTQTPSHQVTQMGQEVILRCVPISNHLYFYWYRQILGQKVEFLVSFYNNEISEKSEIFDDQFSVERPDGSNFTLKIRSTKLEDSAMYFCASRSKGVNWRQYFGPGTRLTVT.

The V gene is TRBV5-1, the J gene TRBJ2-5, with D maybe TRBD2 (5 bases). The CDR3 covers 15 residues. Germline loops: CDR1 SGHRS, CDR2 YFSETQ. Trimming left V 4 bases short and J 5 bases short, with 18 bases between. CDR3 DNA: TGCGCCAGCAGCCCTACCGGGGTGATTGGGGAGACCCAGTACTTC. This sequence encodes CASSPTGVIGETQYF.

The chain uses TRBV6-5 and TRBJ1-4, with 11 bases lining up with TRBD1. The CDR3 runs 14 residues. V trimming: 6 bases; J trimming: 8 bases; junction bases outside the gene matches: 5. CDR1 and CDR2 from the germline V gene are MNHEY and SVGAGI. CDR3 sequence reads: CASSYRDRGEKLFF. In nucleotides, the CDR3 is TGTGCCAGCAGCTACAGGGACAGGGGGGAAAAACTGTTTTTT.

The V gene is TRBV19, the J gene TRBJ1-6, with D unresolved. Germline CDR1 is LNHDA and CDR2 is SQIVND (reference sequence). Trimming cost V 3 bases and J 7 bases, with 13 bases left between them. The CDR3 consists of 15 residues. This CDR3 reads CASSMEGLGNSPLHF. CDR3 nucleotide sequence: TGTGCCAGTAGTATGGAGGGCCTGGGAAATTCACCCCTCCACTTT.

The chain employs TRBV6-4 and TRBJ1-5; a possible D gene is TRBD1 (6 bases). This CDR3 comprises 18 residues. V was pared by 6 bases and J by 3 bases, with 24 bases between. The germline CDR1 and CDR2 sequences are MRHNA and SNTAGT. The CDR3 DNA sequence: TGTGCCAGCAGGTCAAGCGGGGGCGATAGCGCGATCAATCAGCCCCAGCATTTT. Its protein product is CASRSSGGDSAINQPQHF.

J is TRBJ2-5 and V is TRBV18; 8 nucleotides align to TRBD2. The CDR3 consists of 13 residues. Germline CDR1 KGHSH, CDR2 LQKENI. With V trimmed by 6 bases and J by 5 bases, 5 bases remained unmatched. This CDR3 reads CASSLGLAETQYF. The CDR3 nucleotides read TGTGCCAGCTCTCTTGGACTAGCTGAGACCCAGTACTTC.

The V and J genes are TRBV7-8 and TRBJ1-4; D may be TRBD1 (5 bases). This CDR3 has 12 residues. Germline loops: CDR1 SGHVS, CDR2 FQNEAQ. Trimming took 4 bases from V and 8 from J, leaving 8 bases between them. CDR3 nucleotides: TGTGCCAGCAGCTACTCAGGGGAAAAACTGTTTTTT. It is translated as CASSYSGEKLFF.